The entry that follows covers one T cell receptor (beta chain) sequence. Original handling: Estimation of nucleated cell counts was performed using reference gene primer amplification. TCRdb's table, derived via immunoSEQ multiplex PCR, lists solely in-frame clones and lacks some. V, J and clone size derive from that table, while D and trimming were established from the DNA sequence. The sample contains 250,000 to 400,000 clones, 88% of which appear only once. The length of the CDR3 is 14 residues. Trimming removed 6 bases from V and 4 bases from J, with 18 bases in between. The germline V gene has CDR1 SQVTM and CDR2 ANQGSEA. These data come from a study of blood T cell repertoires in COVID-19. Background on the study: The United States, Italy and Spain were the sources of the acute and convalescent COVID-19 samples. PBMCs, B-cell-depleted T cells, or T cells provided the cDNA or gDNA that made up the material.

Seattle cases were enrolled at active infection and followed longitudinally. The rearrangement joins TRBV29-1 to TRBJ1-1; D not certain. Sequencing used peripheral blood. The clonotype comes from a woman aged 25 to 45 with COVID-19, enrolled during active disease. CDR3 protein: CSVAGIGESTEAFF. CDR3 DNA sequence: TGCAGCGTAGCCGGGATTGGGGAATCCACTGAAGCTTTCTTT. Full variable domain (remainder filled in from reference TRBV29-1 and TRBJ1-1): SAVISQKPSRDICQRGTSLTIQCQVDSQVTMMFWYRQQPGQSLTLIATANQGSEATYESGFVIDKFPISRPNLTFSTLTVSNMSPEDSSIYLCSVAGIGESTEAFFGQGTRLTVV.